The 32 T cell receptor beta chains given below trace back to one sample, sequenced in a study of shared clonotypes between healthy human individuals. The repertoire was sequenced with immunoSEQ multiplex PCR; TCRdb's copy has only in-frame clones and lacks some. The sample includes hundreds of thousands of clones, more than 75% seen only once; the top ten take under 20%. Sequencing used memory CD8+ T cells sorted from blood. Subset here: CD45RO+ cells pooled with CCR7-negative TemRA cells. The receptors come from a man between 18 and 29 years old in good health.

This clone was observed once. The chain combines TRBV4-1 with TRBJ2-7; D is possibly TRBD1 (6 bases). The germline gives CDR1 MGHRA, CDR2 YSYEKL. The CDR3 extends over 15 amino acids. Between the trimmed V and J ends, which lost 1 base and 5 bases, there was a span of 15 bases. In DNA, the CDR3 is TGCGCCAGCAGCCAAGGGGATTGGGGGCTCAACGAGCAGTACTTC. Protein sequence: CASSQGDWGLNEQYF.

The rearrangement uses TRBV29-1 and TRBJ2-1; D is uncertain. From germline, CDR1 is SQVTM and CDR2 ANQGSEA. The CDR3 has 14 residues. Trimming took 4 bases from V and 8 from J, leaving 18 bases between them. CDR3 coding DNA: TGCAGCGTTGGGCCCCTAAGTTGGGTCCATGAGCAGTTCTTC. It is translated as CSVGPLSWVHEQFF.

This chain links TRBV6-5 with TRBJ1-1; a possible D gene is TRBD1 (5 bases). There are 14 residues in the CDR3. The germline gives CDR1 MNHEY, CDR2 SVGAGI. Between the trimmed V and J ends, which lost 2 bases and 5 bases, there was a span of 12 bases. CDR3: CASSYQGAMTEAFF. CDR3 bases: TGTGCCAGCAGTTACCAGGGTGCTATGACTGAAGCTTTCTTT.

This clone was seen a few times. Written as DNA, the CDR3 is TGTGCCAGCAGTACGGGACCCGGGAGGAATGAGCAGTTCTTC. Its protein product is CASSTGPGRNEQFF. J is TRBJ2-1 and V is TRBV27; 7 nucleotides agree with TRBD2. The germline CDR1 and CDR2 sequences are MNHEY and SMNVEV (reference sequence). With V trimmed by 5 bases and J by 7 bases, 8 bases remained unmatched. The CDR3 covers 14 residues.

The rearrangement joins TRBV19 to TRBJ2-1; D might be TRBD1 (6 bases). This CDR3 spans 15 amino acids. Trimming removed 5 bases at V and 0 bases at J, with 11 bases between. The germline gives CDR1 LNHDA, CDR2 SQIVND (reference sequence). The CDR3 DNA sequence: TGTGCCAGTAGTTCCCGACAGGTCTCCTACAATGAGCAGTTCTTC. Its translation: CASSSRQVSYNEQFF.

V usage is TRBV30 and J usage is TRBJ2-7, with 7 bases that match TRBD2. Germline CDR1 is GTSNPN and CDR2 is SVGIG (reference sequence). The ends lost 0 bases at V and 0 bases at J; junction bases unmatched: 5. This CDR3 is built from 15 residues. Written as DNA, the CDR3 is TGTGCCTGGAGTGTACTATGGGAGGGCTCCTACGAGCAGTACTTC. As protein: CAWSVLWEGSYEQYF. The complete variable domain, with remaining parts taken from reference TRBV30 and TRBJ2-7, reads SQTIHQWPATLVQPVGSPLSLECTVEGTSNPNLYWYRQAAGRGLQLLFYSVGIGQISSEVPQNLSASRPQDRQFILSSKKLLLSDSGFYLCAWSVLWEGSYEQYFGPGTRLTVT.

The J gene is TRBJ2-7, the V gene TRBV30; TRBD1 might be the D (5 bases). V was clipped by 0 bases and J by 2 bases, with 8 bases between them. This CDR3 is 13 amino acids long. Per the germline V gene, CDR1 is GTSNPN and CDR2 is SVGIG (reference sequence). CDR3 in DNA: TGTGCCTGGAGTGTCAGGGCCCCCTACGAGCAGTACTTC. Its translation: CAWSVRAPYEQYF.

The chain combines TRBV6-5 with TRBJ2-7; tentative D call: TRBD1 (5 bases). The CDR3 is 15 amino acids. The ends were cut back, 5 bases at V and 4 bases at J, with 18 bases in the middle. The V gene's germline CDR1 is MNHEY and CDR2 SVGAGI. The CDR3 DNA is TGTGCCAGCAGTACAAAGACTTCAGGGATTTACGAGCAGTACTTC. This translates into CASSTKTSGIYEQYF.

J is TRBJ2-5 and V is TRBV4-1; the D is unclear. The CDR3 is 16 residues long. The germline V gene has CDR1 MGHRA and CDR2 YSYEKL. V was pared by 1 base and J by 4 bases, with 16 bases between. CDR3 residues: CASSQAERGLGETQYF. Here the CDR3 DNA reads TGCGCCAGCAGCCAAGCTGAGCGTGGTTTGGGAGAGACCCAGTACTTC.

To note about this clone: The sample contains more than one DNA sequence encoding this CDR3. The chain links TRBV29-1 to TRBJ2-7, with D perhaps assigned TRBD1 or TRBD2 (5 bases each). This CDR3 comprises 13 residues. V was pared by 2 bases and J by 4 bases, with 12 bases between. The germline gives CDR1 SQVTM, CDR2 ANQGSEA. Here the CDR3 DNA reads TGCAGCGTTGAAAGGGGTACGGGGTACGAGCAGTACTTC. This translates into CSVERGTGYEQYF.

CDR3: CASGWGPTYEQYF. The CDR3 nucleotides read TGTGCCAGTGGTTGGGGCCCTACCTACGAGCAGTACTTC. J is TRBJ2-7 and V is TRBV19; D is perhaps TRBD1 (5 bases). CDR1 and CDR2 (germline): LNHDA, SQIVND (reference sequence). The CDR3 covers 13 residues. Deletions cut 8 bases from V and 2 bases from J, with 13 bases between.

V is TRBV9 and J is TRBJ1-1; D remains unclear. The CDR3 has 14 amino acids. Looked up from germline, CDR1 is SGDLS and CDR2 is YYNGEE. The V and J ends lost 7 bases and 8 bases respectively, with 21 bases between them. The CDR3 nucleotides are TGTGCCAGCGCAAAAGGATCCTTCAATTCAGAAGCTTTCTTT. Translated, it gives CASAKGSFNSEAFF. Full variable domain (rest looked up from reference TRBV9 and TRBJ1-1): DSGVTQTPKHLITATGQRVTLRCSPRSGDLSVYWYQQSLDQGLQFLIQYYNGEERAKGNILERFSAQQFPDLHSELNLSSLELGDSALYFCASAKGSFNSEAFFGQGTRLTVV.

The genes are TRBV5-6 and TRBJ1-4; TRBD1 might be the D (6 bases). The CDR3 is made up of 14 amino acids. Per the germline V gene, CDR1 is SGHDT and CDR2 is YYEEEE. V gave up 3 bases and J gave up 8 bases, with 14 bases separating them. Here the CDR3 reads CASSSTGFGEKLFF. The CDR3 DNA reads TGTGCCAGCAGCTCAACAGGGTTCGGGGAAAAACTGTTTTTT.

The chain combines TRBV5-1 with TRBJ2-7; 8 bases agree with TRBD2. Germline V CDR1 and CDR2: SGHRS, YFSETQ. Trimming removed 3 bases from V and 4 bases from J; junction bases left unmatched: 15. The CDR3 spans 17 residues. The CDR3 is CASSSLGDSGKTYEQYF. DNA for the CDR3: TGCGCCAGCAGCTCCCTCGGGGATAGCGGGAAGACTTACGAGCAGTACTTC.

The CDR3 coding sequence is TGCGCCAGCAACGGCAATACGGGACAGAGACCTTCCTACGAGCAGTACTTC. The encoded protein is CASNGNTGQRPSYEQYF. The V call is TRBV4-3, the J call TRBJ2-7, with TRBD1 matching 7 bases. The CDR3 totals 17 residues. With V trimmed by 7 bases and J by 1 base, 16 bases remained unmatched. Germline-derived CDR1 and CDR2 are LGHNA and YSLEER.

This clone was seen more than once but under ten times. The CDR3: CASSFLLQGTNTGELFF. In DNA form, the CDR3 reads TGTGCCAGCAGCTTCCTGCTACAGGGGACGAACACCGGGGAGCTGTTTTTT. The rearrangement joins TRBV5-6 to TRBJ2-2; 7 bases fit TRBD1. The CDR3 sequence is 17 residues long. Trimming cost V 2 bases and J 0 bases; bases outside gene matches: 7. The germline CDR1 and CDR2 sequences are SGHDT and YYEEEE.

The CDR3 spells CASSVEGMGTEAFF. CDR3 nucleotides: TGTGCCAGCAGTGTAGAAGGGATGGGCACTGAAGCTTTCTTT. This chain connects TRBV5-4 to TRBJ1-1; D is undetermined. Germline assignment: CDR1 SGHNT and CDR2 YYREEE (reference sequence). V was clipped by 5 bases and J by 4 bases, with 15 bases between them. The CDR3 consists of 14 residues.

The V and J genes are TRBV10-2 and TRBJ2-3, with 8 bases that match TRBD2. The CDR3 has 16 amino acids. The J segment lost 0 bases and the V segment lost 5 bases, leaving 7 bases of the junction unmatched. Germline CDR1 reads WSHSY; CDR2 reads SAAADI. The CDR3 DNA reads as TGCGCCAGCAGTAATCGATCGGGGGGGAGCACAGATACGCAGTATTTT. This encodes CASSNRSGGSTDTQYF.

The rearrangement links TRBV9 to TRBJ2-5, with TRBD2 identical over 12 bases. Germline values: CDR1 SGDLS, CDR2 YYNGEE. Trimming cost V 0 bases and J 1 base; bases outside gene matches: 10. This CDR3 has 19 residues. CDR3 nucleotide sequence: TGTGCCAGCAGCGTAGCCGGGCTAGCGGGAGGGCCCGGCCAAGAGACCCAGTACTTC. This sequence encodes CASSVAGLAGGPGQETQYF.

V usage is TRBV6-5 and J usage is TRBJ1-6; a weak D match, TRBD1 (5 bases). The germline V gene has CDR1 MNHEY and CDR2 SVGAGI. The CDR3 covers 14 residues. V lost 5 bases, J lost 5 bases, and 10 bases lay in between. CDR3 protein: CASSKTDNNSPLHF. The CDR3, as DNA: TGTGCCAGCAGTAAGACAGATAATAATTCACCCCTCCACTTT.

This rearrangement joins TRBV4-1 to TRBJ1-5; D may be TRBD1 (5 bases). Germline CDR1 and CDR2: MGHRA and YSYEKL. V shed 4 bases and J shed 4 bases, with 11 bases lying between them. This CDR3 has 14 amino acids. This CDR3 is CASSPGGGNQPQHF. As DNA, the CDR3 is TGCGCCAGCAGCCCCGGGGGGGGGAATCAGCCCCAGCATTTT.

The chain is built from TRBV4-2 and TRBJ2-7; 7 positions agree with TRBD2. After removal of 5 bases from V and 4 bases from J, the junction contained 8 bases not matched to a gene. CDR1 and CDR2 from the germline V gene are LGHNA and YNFKEQ. The CDR3 contains 14 residues. The CDR3 loop is CASSAAGVEYEQYF. The CDR3 DNA sequence: TGTGCCAGCAGCGCGGCGGGGGTAGAATACGAGCAGTACTTC.

J is TRBJ2-7 and V is TRBV7-9; D unclear. Germline V gives CDR1 SEHNR, CDR2 FQNEAQ (reference sequence). The germline V and J ends were trimmed by 3 bases and 5 bases, with 8 bases remaining between them. The CDR3 has 12 amino acids. Here the CDR3 DNA reads TGTGCCAGCAGCTTCGCAGGCCACGAGCAGTACTTC. The encoded protein is CASSFAGHEQYF.

The chain is built from TRBV27 and TRBJ1-6; D may be TRBD1 (5 bases). Per the germline V gene, CDR1 is MNHEY and CDR2 is SMNVEV (reference sequence). Trimming left V 1 base short and J 7 bases short, with 14 bases between. The CDR3 runs 16 residues. Here the CDR3 DNA reads TGTGCCAGCAGTTTATTGGCGAGGGGTCCCAATTCACCCCTCCACTTT. Translation gives CASSLLARGPNSPLHF.

The chain carries TRBV9 and TRBJ2-4; TRBD2 aligns across 9 bases. CDR3 size: 16 residues. V lost 0 bases, J lost 5 bases, and 6 bases stayed unmatched. CDR1 is SGDLS, CDR2 YYNGEE, per germline. CDR3 residues: CASSVGLAADENIQYF. The CDR3 region has the DNA TGTGCCAGCAGCGTAGGACTAGCGGCGGACGAAAACATTCAGTACTTC.

The chain recombines TRBV27 with TRBJ2-7; 7 positions agree with TRBD2. The CDR3 spans 14 residues. Germline CDR1 and CDR2: MNHEY and SMNVEV (reference sequence). J gave up 6 bases and V 6 bases, and 11 bases lay outside the gene matches. The CDR3 bases are TGTGCCAGCAGCCCGGTGGGCGGGGGTCGCGAGCAGTACTTC. It codes for CASSPVGGGREQYF.

The table lists this clone with a count of one. The genes are TRBV7-9 and TRBJ2-5, with 9 bases aligning to TRBD1. Germline CDR1 is SEHNR and CDR2 is FQNEAQ (reference sequence). The V gene end was trimmed by 1 base and the J gene end by 2 bases; junction bases not matched to a gene: 14. This CDR3 is 19 amino acids long. CDR3 region: CASSLEGTGIRSGQETQYF. The CDR3 region has the DNA TGTGCCAGCAGCTTAGAGGGGACAGGGATCCGCAGTGGGCAAGAGACCCAGTACTTC. Variable domain in full (rest from reference TRBV7-9 and TRBJ2-5): DTGVSQNPRHKITKRGQNVTFRCDPISEHNRLYWYRQTLGQGPEFLTYFQNEAQLEKSRLLSDRFSAERPKGSFSTLEIQRTEQGDSAMYLCASSLEGTGIRSGQETQYFGPGTRLLVL.

The chain carries TRBV4-1 and TRBJ1-4, with TRBD1 as a possible D gene (5 bases). Looked up from germline, CDR1 is MGHRA and CDR2 is YSYEKL. This CDR3 contains 15 residues. V lost 0 bases to trimming and J lost 8 bases, with 13 bases between them. The CDR3 nucleotides read TGCGCCAGCAGCCAAGATGAAAATTGGGACGAAAAACTGTTTTTT. It is translated as CASSQDENWDEKLFF.

This clone was seen more than once but under ten times. CDR3 sequence: CASSLESGSEGYTF. CDR3 nucleotide sequence: TGTGCCAGCAGCTTGGAATCAGGGAGTGAAGGCTACACCTTC. V is TRBV5-6 and J is TRBJ1-2; D might be TRBD1 (5 bases). This CDR3 has 14 amino acids. V was shortened by 0 bases and J by 8 bases, with 14 bases between the two germline ends. Germline-derived CDR1 and CDR2 are SGHDT and YYEEEE.

The chain has TRBV29-1 and TRBJ2-3, with D uncertain. From germline, CDR1 is SQVTM and CDR2 ANQGSEA. The CDR3 runs to 13 residues. V shed 8 bases and J shed 0 bases, with 12 bases lying between them. This CDR3 reads CSMIPVSTDTQYF. As DNA, the CDR3 is TGCAGCATGATTCCGGTTAGCACAGATACGCAGTATTTT.

The gene calls are TRBV4-3 and TRBJ2-5; 8 positions agree with TRBD2. There are 15 residues in the CDR3. V lost 4 bases and J lost 0; bases outside the gene matches: 4. Germline V gene sequence: CDR1 LGHNA, CDR2 YSLEER. The chain's CDR3 is CASSRLLADQETQYF. CDR3 in DNA: TGCGCCAGCAGCCGCTTACTAGCGGACCAAGAGACCCAGTACTTC.

The J gene is TRBJ2-2, the V gene TRBV15; D call uncertain. Between the trimmed V and J ends, which lost 8 bases and 5 bases, there was a span of 12 bases. The CDR3 is made up of 13 amino acids. Per germline, CDR1 LNHNV and CDR2 YYDKDF (reference sequence). CDR3 sequence reads: CATPIAATGELFF. The DNA for the CDR3 is TGTGCCACCCCTATCGCAGCAACCGGGGAGCTGTTTTTT.